This TCR beta chain comes out of a study of identical twins. Study-wide findings and caveats: Possibly, invariant MAIT and iNKT cells partly confounded zero-insertion analyses.

For this clonotype: Its antigen is not identified.

TCRdb reprocessed the 5' RACE reads with MiXCR, giving one entry per CDR3 protein. Of more than 600,000 distinct CDR3 sequences listed, 18% are singletons. V lost 1 base, J lost 1 base, and 8 bases lay in between. This CDR3 spans 14 amino acids. CDR1 is SGHNT and CDR2 is YENEEA in the germline V gene. This sample was shared with a second study, whose subject was T cells expressing NK-cell markers. As that study records: Obtained from sorted CD3+CD56+NKG2C+, CD3+CD56+NKG2C- and CD3+CD56-NKG2C+ T cells were the TCR beta repertoires. The sequencing cohort of eight donors included seven HCMV-seropositive individuals and one seronegative individual. Several experiments employed an anti-gamma-delta TCR antibody to confine sorting to alpha-beta TCR T cells.

The V and J genes are TRBV11-3 and TRBJ2-7; no firm D call. The sequenced sample was PBMCs. The receptor comes from a woman aged 18-29 years in good health. This CDR3 reads CASSLGATSYEQYF. CDR3 coding DNA: TGTGCCAGCAGCTTAGGAGCGACATCCTACGAGCAGTACTTC.